Presented here are 11 T cell receptor beta chains from one specimen sequenced in a study of vaccination and CD4 T cells after COVID-19. Stated treatment: roughly 10-day PBMC culture with coronavirus spike peptide pools or control peptides (ViraFEST assay). The antigens for these receptors are not known. CD4+ T cells that had been cultured provided DNA sequenced with the Oncomine TCR Beta short-read assay. TCRdb itself ran the PCR reads through MiXCR, one entry per CDR3 protein. The data show under 15,000 distinct CDR3 sequences, 58% seen once. The input for sequencing was cultured CD4+ T cells from blood, taken after SARS-CoV-2 vaccination. These receptors originate from a human donor with COVID-19.

The V call is TRBV7-9, the J call TRBJ1-1; no clear D gene. Trimming left V 4 bases short and J 2 bases short, with 11 bases between. CDR3 length: 14 residues. CDR1 is SEHNR, CDR2 FQNEAQ, per germline (reference sequence). The CDR3 loop reads CASSSGLPNTEAFF. CDR3 DNA: TGTGCCAGCAGCTCTGGACTGCCCAACACTGAAGCTTTCTTT.

The rearrangement joins TRBV20-1 to TRBJ1-6; TRBD1 matches 7 bases. Trimming took 3 bases from V and 7 from J; bases not matched to a gene: 6. The CDR3 contains 14 residues. Germline lookup yields CDR1 DFQATT and CDR2 SNEGSKA (reference sequence). DNA for the CDR3: TGCAGTGCTAGTCCCCCAGGGGGAAATTCACCCCTCCACTTT. Protein product: CSASPPGGNSPLHF.

V and J are TRBV10-1 and TRBJ1-5; 7 bases line up with TRBD1. V was pared by 4 bases and J by 5 bases, with 2 bases of the junction left unmatched. This CDR3 contains 13 residues. Looked up from germline, CDR1 is WNHNN and CDR2 is SYGVQD (reference sequence). In nucleotides, the CDR3 is TGCGCCAGCAGTGGACAGGGCGATCAGCCCCAGCATTTT. This encodes CASSGQGDQPQHF.

The chain combines TRBV6-1 with TRBJ2-4; tentatively, D is TRBD2 (5 bases). Germline lookup yields CDR1 MNHNS and CDR2 SASEGT. The CDR3 consists of 16 residues. V gave up 2 bases and J gave up 0 bases, with 11 bases separating them. CDR3 DNA sequence: TGTGCCAGCAGTGAACCGAGCGGCTTAGCCAAAAACATTCAGTACTTC. The encoded protein is CASSEPSGLAKNIQYF.

This clonotype was recorded once. This chain connects TRBV28 to TRBJ1-2; possible D gene TRBD1, 5 bases. The germline V gene has CDR1 MDHEN and CDR2 SYDVKM. The V and J ends lost 3 bases and 7 bases respectively, with 12 bases between them. The CDR3 extends over 13 amino acids. CDR3 in amino acids: CASSFQGFGGYTF. The CDR3, as DNA: TGTGCCAGCAGTTTTCAGGGTTTCGGTGGCTACACCTTC.

The chain employs TRBV20-1 and TRBJ2-5, with D perhaps TRBD1 or TRBD2 (5 bases each). Trimming took off 6 bases at V and 7 bases at J, with 18 bases between the two ends. The length of the CDR3 is 13 residues. CDR1 DFQATT and CDR2 SNEGSKA come from the germline V gene (reference sequence). This CDR3 reads CSAPPPGPGTQYF. The CDR3 DNA sequence: TGCAGTGCCCCCCCGCCGGGGCCGGGGACCCAGTACTTC.

This clonotype showed up just a few times. J is TRBJ1-5 and V is TRBV6-1, with TRBD1 as a possible D gene (5 bases). The V and J ends lost 7 bases and 0 bases respectively, with 19 bases between them. The CDR3 extends over 17 amino acids. Germline CDR1 and CDR2: MNHNS and SASEGT. CDR3 protein: CASTSQAGLNSNQPQHF. DNA for the CDR3: TGTGCCAGCACTTCGCAGGCAGGGCTAAATAGCAATCAGCCCCAGCATTTT.

This clonotype was seen only a few times. V gene TRBV6-1 combines with J gene TRBJ1-2, with 7 positions matching TRBD1. Looked up from germline, CDR1 is MNHNS and CDR2 is SASEGT. Germline trimming cut 5 bases from V and 3 bases from J; bases unmatched to any gene: 9. There are 15 residues in the CDR3. CDR3 DNA sequence: TGTGCCAGCAGTATCTACAGGGGTTTCCACTATGGCTACACCTTC. Translating gives CASSIYRGFHYGYTF.

As for this clonotype: Relative to the germline gene, one junction end is altered; a read error may explain this. The J gene is TRBJ1-2, the V gene TRBV2, with 7 bases lining up with TRBD1. The CDR3 has 14 amino acids. In germline, CDR1 is SNHLY, CDR2 FYNNEI. CDR3 sequence (DNA): TGTACCAGCAGTGGACAGGTAGCCAACTATGGCTACACCTTC. Translated, it gives CTSSGQVANYGYTF. Full variable domain (rest looked up from reference TRBV2 and TRBJ1-2): EPEVTQTPSHQVTQMGQEVILRCVPISNHLYFYWYRQILGQKVEFLVSFYNNEISEKSEIFDDQFSVERPDGSNFTLKIRSTKLEDSAMYFCTSSGQVANYGYTFGSGTRLTVV.

This clonotype was detected a few times. The J gene is TRBJ2-6, the V gene TRBV20-1; 8 bases align to TRBD1. There are 15 residues in the CDR3. V shed 5 bases, J shed 1 base, and the junction held 4 bases outside the gene matches. The germline V gene encodes CDR1 DFQATT and CDR2 SNEGSKA (reference sequence). The CDR3 region is CSAEDRVSGANVLTF. Written as DNA, the CDR3 is TGCAGTGCTGAGGACAGGGTTTCTGGGGCCAACGTCCTGACTTTC.

The CDR3 is CASSSVAGSYEQYF. CDR3 nucleotides: TGCGCCAGCAGCTCGGTAGCGGGGTCCTACGAGCAGTACTTC. J is TRBJ2-7 and V is TRBV5-1, with 8 bases aligning to TRBD2. With 3 bases clipped from V and 1 base from J, the junction kept 3 bases outside the gene matches. Germline loops: CDR1 SGHRS, CDR2 YFSETQ. The CDR3 has 14 residues.